The source of this T cell receptor beta chain is a study of T cell repertoires in cytomegalovirus infection (dated by TCRdb to between 2018 and 2021). Study-level background: Alongside well-studied HLA-B-restricted epitopes, the peptide stimulations were aimed at recently identified HLA-C-restricted CMV epitopes, whose presentation resists viral immunomodulation. Donor HLA type was relevant to the analysis, as public TCR beta signatures indicated carriage of CMV infection together with the matching HLA type. Broader findings and caveats from the paper: The ex vivo response was dominated by HLA-C-restricted CMV-specific TCR beta clonotypes, and the single most frequent clonotype in two of eight donors was supplied by these HLA-C-restricted clonotypes. Carriers of CMV infection plus the relevant HLA type were discriminated by the cumulative frequency of public TCR beta family members in the study cohort and in an independent approximately 360-donor cohort.

From cysteine to phenylalanine, the CDR3 is 15 amino acids long. Only the CDR3 DNA is retained, 45 bases long and in frame from the first base. According to the germline V gene, CDR1 reads MNHEY and CDR2 reads SVGEGT. A distance of 21 bases separates the germline ends of V and J, which lose 5 bases and 8 bases respectively. The treatment or condition tag for this specimen amounts to: in vitro stimulation with specific CMV peptide epitopes to enrich CMV-specific T cells. Points on this clonotype: Its antigen is still unknown. The sample holds no much larger clone one base away, and base qualities are not on file.

The instrument was an Illumina HiSeq 1500. Using fastp trimming at Q25 and MiXCR clonotype assembly, TCRdb reanalyzed the public sequencing data and kept in-frame beta chains. Every CDR3 protein is listed once, alongside the most common genes and DNA of its rows. Recorded for this sample are hundreds of thousands of distinct CDR3 sequences; roughly a third of them occurred a single time. The ten largest clones represent about 17% of the sample. The material was cultured PBMCs, obtained from culture after CMV antigen stimulation. The clonotype comes from a human donor in good health (CMV status not recorded). Some clones in this sample may be carry-over from other donors' samples. The chain couples TRBV6-2 or TRBV6-3 to TRBJ1-2; matching of 5 bases hints at TRBD1 as the D gene. The DNA reads TGTGCCAGCAGTGGCACGGGCAACGGGGCGCGCGGCTACACCTTC. Its protein is CASSGTGNGARGYTF.